This T cell receptor beta chain was identified during a study of cytomegalovirus exposure and HLA in healthy donors. Whole-study results and caveats: Across donors, most TCRs were seen rarely, yet some public ones were widespread. The classifier reportedly diagnosed cytomegalovirus status with high sensitivity and specificity. Cytomegalovirus-associated status was assigned to some 160 TCR beta chains. A missense DCLRE1C variant was associated with V- and J-gene trimming of TCR beta chains in a later analysis, and an independent cohort replicated the association.

Germline V CDR1 and CDR2: SGHDT, YYEEEE. With 0 bases removed from V and 1 base from J, the gap between germline ends came to 8 bases. The length of the CDR3 is 14 residues. This clone was recorded a few times. Its antigen is undetermined. The primer mix had 60 Vbeta and 13 Jbeta primers. Libraries were prepared by immunoSEQ multiplex PCR; TCRdb keeps only in-frame clonotypes and omits some of them. The repertoire includes under 130,000 clones, around 60% of them detected once, and 3.5% to 4% sits in the top ten. This rearrangement joins TRBV5-6 to TRBJ2-7; D ambiguous. The clonotype comes from a man aged 25-40 years in good health and CMV-seropositive. Input material: PBMCs. The CDR3 reads CASSLAAGSYEQYF. CDR3 nucleotides: TGTGCCAGCAGCTTGGCGGCAGGATCCTACGAGCAGTACTTC.